This T cell receptor beta chain was retrieved from a study of regulatory T cells in long-lasting Graves disease. Time point here: newly diagnosed GD, antithyroid drugs for less than 3 months. The authors made the TCR library using RNA they extracted from PBMCs. CDR3 regions were amplified by Arm-PCR using iRepertoire HTBI primers to build TCR beta libraries. TCRdb passed the multiplex PCR reads through MiXCR, listing each CDR3 protein once. The data show around 500,000 distinct CDR3 sequences, about 12% seen once. The germline CDR1 and CDR2 sequences are LGHDT and YNNKEL (reference sequence). CDR3 length equals 16 residues. Trimming removed 4 bases from V and 3 bases from J; junction bases left unmatched: 8. These data are also associated with another study on T cells in Graves' hyperthyroidism and ophthalmopathy.

The sequence was collected from a woman aged 30 to 39 with Graves disease. This material consisted of peripheral blood mononuclear cells (PBMCs), taken at new diagnosis, from a patient treated with antithyroid drugs. This chain links TRBV3-1 with TRBJ1-1, with TRBD1 matching over 10 bases. The CDR3 spells CASSRRDRGRYTEAFF. The CDR3 nucleotides read TGTGCCAGCAGCCGCCGGGACAGGGGTAGGTACACTGAAGCTTTCTTT.